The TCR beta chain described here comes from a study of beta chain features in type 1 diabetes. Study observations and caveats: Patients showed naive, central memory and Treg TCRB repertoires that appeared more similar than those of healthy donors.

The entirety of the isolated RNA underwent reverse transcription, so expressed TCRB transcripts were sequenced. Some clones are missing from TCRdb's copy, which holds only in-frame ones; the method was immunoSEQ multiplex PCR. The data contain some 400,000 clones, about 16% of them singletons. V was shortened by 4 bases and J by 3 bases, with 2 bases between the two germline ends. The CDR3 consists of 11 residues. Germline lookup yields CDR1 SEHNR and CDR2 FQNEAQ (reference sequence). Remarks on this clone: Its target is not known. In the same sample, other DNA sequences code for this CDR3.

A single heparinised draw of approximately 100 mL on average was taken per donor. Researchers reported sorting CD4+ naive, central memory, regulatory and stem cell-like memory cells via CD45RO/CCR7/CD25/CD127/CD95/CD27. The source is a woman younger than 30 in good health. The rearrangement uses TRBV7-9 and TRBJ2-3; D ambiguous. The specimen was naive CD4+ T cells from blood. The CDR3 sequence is CASSSTDTQYF. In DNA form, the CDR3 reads TGTGCCAGCAGCTCAACAGATACGCAGTATTTT.